The sequence of this T cell receptor (beta chain) was determined in a study of cytomegalovirus exposure and HLA in healthy donors. Study-level information: T cells numbering about 179 million yielded 95 million to 140 million unique TCR beta sequences in an earlier analysis.

This clone was observed a handful of times. Antigen specificity is unknown. The V and J ends lost 2 bases and 8 bases respectively, with 15 bases between them. Looked up from germline, CDR1 is KGHSH and CDR2 is LQKENI. This CDR3 region has 15 residues. Study-wide results and limits: Associated with HLA alleles at 0.05 false discovery rate in a later analysis were approximately 17,000 TCR beta sequences. Later analysis demonstrated an association between a missense DCLRE1C variant and TCR beta V- and J-gene trimming. Within an earlier analysis, most TCR beta V segments proved productive either about 87% or about 30% of the time.

The PCR contained 60 Vbeta and 13 Jbeta primers. The assay was immunoSEQ multiplex PCR, and TCRdb's table has in-frame clones only and misses some. The table records under 200,000 clones, 75% to 85% of them present only once. The source of this sequence is a girl aged 2-10 years in good health and CMV-seropositive. Sequenced: PBMCs. The V gene is TRBV18, the J gene TRBJ1-4, with D possibly being TRBD1 (6 bases). The CDR3 is CASSPSGEGVEKLFF. The CDR3 DNA reads as TGTGCCAGCTCACCATCAGGGGAGGGTGTCGAAAAACTGTTTTTT.